These T cell receptor beta chains were read from a single sample in a study of blood T cell repertoires in COVID-19. Clones were read by immunoSEQ multiplex PCR, and TCRdb kept only the in-frame ones, dropping some. The data show some 320,000 clones, more than 85% seen once. The specimen sequenced was PBMCs or T cells enriched from blood (not recorded which). These receptor sequences come from a woman in her twenties or thirties who had been exposed to COVID-19. Each CDR3 is given with its conserved first and last residue. D genes are given only for firm matches. The size field is filled for only some rows; it gives once, few, many or a size class.

clone size	D gene	V gene	J gene	CDR3 DNA	CDR3 protein
NA	TRBD1	TRBV27	TRBJ1-1	TGTGCCAGCAGTTTATTAGGACAGGGGGATCGAGCTTTCTTT	CASSLLGQGDRAFF
NA	TRBD1	TRBV19	TRBJ1-5	TGTGCCAGTAGTATACAGGGGGCGAATCAGCCCCAGCATTTT	CASSIQGANQPQHF
NA	TRBD2	TRBV27	TRBJ2-3	TGTGCCAGCAGTTTAGGGACTAGCGGACCCTACTATAGCACAGATACGCAGTATTTT	CASSLGTSGPYYSTDTQYF
NA	NA	TRBV5-5	TRBJ2-3	TGTGCCAGCAGCTTTCCGGCGGGGACTAGCACAGATACGCAGTATTTT	CASSFPAGTSTDTQYF
NA	NA	TRBV30	TRBJ2-2	TGTGCCTGGACCCCAGGCGGGGAGCTGTTTTTT	CAWTPGGELFF
NA	NA	TRBV6-2/TRBV6-3	TRBJ2-5	TGTGCCAGCAGTAGGGACGGAGGGGAGGAGACCCAGTACTTC	CASSRDGGEETQYF
NA	TRBD1	TRBV4-1	TRBJ2-7	TGCGCCAGCAGCCAACGACAGGGGTTTGCCTACGAGCAGTACTTC	CASSQRQGFAYEQYF
NA	NA	TRBV7-2	TRBJ1-5	TGTGCCAGCAGCTTATCGAAGGGGCAGCCCCAGCATTTT	CASSLSKGQPQHF
NA	NA	TRBV29-1	TRBJ1-1	TGCAGCGTTTTCACGGACAGTCTGAACACTGAAGCTTTCTTT	CSVFTDSLNTEAFF
NA	TRBD1	TRBV7-9	TRBJ1-1	TGTGCCAGCAGCTCTACCGGACAGGTTACCAACACTGAAGCTTTCTTT	CASSSTGQVTNTEAFF
NA	TRBD1	TRBV6-2/TRBV6-3	TRBJ2-5	TGTGCCAGCAGTTACTCGACAGGGGCCCAAGAGACCCAGTACTTC	CASSYSTGAQETQYF
few	NA	TRBV2	TRBJ1-1	TGTGCCAGCACTCCCCCCAGGGTTTTGAACACTGAAGCTTTCTTT	CASTPPRVLNTEAFF